The source of this TCR beta chain is a study of blood T cells in healthy people across ages. Whole-study findings and limits: Higher diversity and more naive CD4+ cells were features of long-lived donors, compared to aged donors.

CDR1 is SGHRS and CDR2 is YFSETQ in the germline V gene. The CDR3 sequence is 15 residues long. This clonotype was seen only once. The antigen is not known. The germline gene is not matched at one end of the junction; a read error may be the cause. Then a second PCR, running roughly 6 to 12 cycles, was carried out with a sample-barcoded 5' primer and a J-beta primer mix. TCRdb used MiXCR to reprocess the 5' RACE reads, holding one entry per CDR3 protein. The table has about 2 million distinct CDR3 sequences, approximately 50% seen once; the top ten hold approximately 2%. The V call is TRBV5-1, the J call TRBJ2-1, with D unresolved. Specimen: blood. The receptor was derived from a woman in her thirties or forties in good health. The CDR3 here is CVSSLVAGVYNEQFF. The CDR3 DNA is TGCGTCAGCAGCTTGGTAGCCGGAGTTTACAATGAGCAGTTCTTC.